A selection of T cell receptor beta chains follows, all from one sample in a study of T cells in Graves' hyperthyroidism and ophthalmopathy. TCRdb re-called the multiplex PCR reads with MiXCR, one entry per CDR3 protein. The table lists about 520,000 distinct CDR3 sequences, less than 25% of them singletons, with about 10% in the top ten. Sequenced: blood. Receptors originate from a woman aged 25 to 45 with Graves' ophthalmopathy. The CDR3 runs from the conserved cysteine through the conserved F or W. Fields, in order: CDR3 length, clone size, D gene, J gene, V gene, CDR3 DNA, CDR3 protein. D genes are given only for firm matches. The size entry is marked missing in some rows and otherwise reads once, few, many or a size class.

15	many	NA	TRBJ1-1	TRBV20-1	TGCAGTGCTAGAGATCTCCGTGGCTCGGGCACTGAAGCTTTCTTT	CSARDLRGSGTEAFF
13	many	NA	TRBJ1-2	TRBV28	TGTGCCAGCAGTGCCCCGGTCCTCCGGGGCTACACCTTC	CASSAPVLRGYTF
12	few	TRBD1	TRBJ1-2	TRBV25-1	TGTGCCAGCAGTGGACAGGGACTTTACTACACCTTC	CASSGQGLYYTF
12	NA	NA	TRBJ1-1	TRBV12-3/TRBV12-4	TGTGCCAGCAGACCCCGGGACGGGGAAGCTTTCTTT	CASRPRDGEAFF
16	NA	NA	TRBJ1-2	TRBV27	TGTGCCAGCAGTTTAACCCCCCCGGACGGGGGTGGGGGCTACACCTTC	CASSLTPPDGGGGYTF
15	few	TRBD2	TRBJ2-7	TRBV6-5	TGTGCCAGCAGTTACACTAGCGGATCATCCTACGAGCAGTACTTC	CASSYTSGSSYEQYF
16	many	NA	TRBJ2-3	TRBV11-2	TGTGCCAGCACCCCCCTCCGGGATCCCCGACCAGATACGCAGTATTTT	CASTPLRDPRPDTQYF
15	once	TRBD1	TRBJ2-7	TRBV5-1	TGCGCCAGCAGCTTGGGCGGGACAGGGCCCCACGAGCAGTACTTC	CASSLGGTGPHEQYF
14	many	NA	TRBJ2-7	TRBV2	TGTGCCAGCAGAACAGACACGGTTAACCACGAGCAGTACTTC	CASRTDTVNHEQYF
14	many	NA	TRBJ2-3	TRBV2	TGTGCCAGCAGTGAGAAGTGGGTCACAGATACGCAGTATTTT	CASSEKWVTDTQYF
13	many	NA	TRBJ2-2	TRBV29-1	TGCAGCGTCGCGACAGGGAACACCGGGGAGCTGTTTTTT	CSVATGNTGELFF
11	NA	NA	TRBJ2-2	TRBV7-2	TGTGCCGCGAGGGCGGTCGGGGAGCTGTTTTTT	CAARAVGELFF
11	NA	NA	TRBJ1-2	TRBV6-1	TGTGCCATCCAACAGGGTCATGGCTACACCTTC	CAIQQGHGYTF
16	many	TRBD2	TRBJ2-5	TRBV6-5	TGTGCCAGCAGACGATCTAGCGGGGGGGCCACAGAGACCCAGTACTTC	CASRRSSGGATETQYF
15	NA	NA	TRBJ1-3	TRBV7-9	TGTGCCAGCAGCTTAGATAATCAACCTGGGAACACCATATATTTT	CASSLDNQPGNTIYF
15	few	NA	TRBJ2-2	TRBV5-1	TGCGCCAGCAGCCGGGACCGGACGGGGACCGGGGAGCTGTTTTTT	CASSRDRTGTGELFF
19	NA	TRBD2	TRBJ2-7	TRBV14	TGTGCCAGCAGCCAAGAAGCGGGAGGGACTACACGTACCTCCTACGAGCAGTACTTC	CASSQEAGGTTRTSYEQYF
15	few	NA	TRBJ1-1	TRBV5-1	TGCGCCAGCAGCTTGAGGGTAGGGGCGGACACTGAAGCTTTCTTT	CASSLRVGADTEAFF
15	NA	TRBD2	TRBJ2-7	TRBV9	TGTGCCAGCAGCGCCGGGACTAGCGGGGTGGTCGAGCAGTACTTC	CASSAGTSGVVEQYF
14	few	TRBD2	TRBJ2-7	TRBV2	TGTGCCAGCATTTCTAGCGGGAGCTCCTACGAGCAGTACTTC	CASISSGSSYEQYF